The subject of this entry is one TCR beta chain. The target antigen is unknown. CDR1 is SNHLY, CDR2 FYNNEI, per germline. The CDR3 runs to 11 residues. The PCR was carried out with 60 Vbeta primers and 13 Jbeta primers. This table comes from immunoSEQ multiplex PCR, and its TCRdb copy is limited to in-frame clones, with some not included. The listing records about 140,000 clones. These data originate in a study of cytomegalovirus exposure and HLA in healthy donors. Broader study findings: Usually a TCR sequence was rare, but some public TCRs were found in many donors. Later analysis demonstrated an association between a missense DCLRE1C variant and TCR beta V- and J-gene trimming. Overall, approximately 150 TCR beta chains were annotated as cytomegalovirus-associated. Per a later analysis, 16,951 TCR beta sequences showed association with HLA alleles at 0.05 false discovery rate.

The TCR originated in a young woman in good health and CMV-seronegative. The chain links TRBV2 to TRBJ2-5; no definite D call. The J call may be wrong; the DNA end is better matched by TRBJ2-7. The sequencing sample was made of PBMCs. The CDR3 sequence: CASRNLYEQYF. The CDR3, as DNA: TGTGCCAGCAGGAACCTCTACGAGCAGTACTTC.